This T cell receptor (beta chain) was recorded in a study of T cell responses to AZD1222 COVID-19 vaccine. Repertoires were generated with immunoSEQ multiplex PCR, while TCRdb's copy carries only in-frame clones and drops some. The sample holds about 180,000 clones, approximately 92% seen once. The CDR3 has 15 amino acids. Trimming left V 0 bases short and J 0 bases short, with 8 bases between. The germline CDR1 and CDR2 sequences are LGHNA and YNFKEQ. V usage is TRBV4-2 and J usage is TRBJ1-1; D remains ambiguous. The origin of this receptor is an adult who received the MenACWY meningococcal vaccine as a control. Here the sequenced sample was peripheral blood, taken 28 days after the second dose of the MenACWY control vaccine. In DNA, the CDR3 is TGTGCCAGCAGCCAAGATTGGGCAGTGAACACTGAAGCTTTCTTT. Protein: CASSQDWAVNTEAFF.